This passage covers 5 T cell receptor beta chains from one sample sequenced in a study of blood T cell repertoires in COVID-19. The assay was immunoSEQ multiplex PCR, and TCRdb's table has in-frame clones only and misses some. The sample has about 200,000 clones, around 85% seen once. The sequenced material came from peripheral blood. The receptor source for this set is a woman in her 70s with COVID-19, enrolled during active disease.

The rearrangement uses TRBV7-2 and TRBJ1-6; 9 nucleotides align to TRBD1. The CDR3 runs to 15 residues. Germline CDR1 and CDR2: SGHTA and FQGNSA. J gave up 9 bases and V 5 bases, and 8 bases lay outside the gene matches. CDR3 in DNA: TGTGCCAGCAGCCTGGGACAGGGTATAACTTCACCCCTCCACTTT. This sequence encodes CASSLGQGITSPLHF.

This clone was seen a single time. V and J are TRBV5-1 and TRBJ2-1; TRBD1 might be the D (5 bases). The CDR3 runs 14 residues. Germline values: CDR1 SGHRS, CDR2 YFSETQ. Trimming stripped 2 bases from V and 8 bases from J, with 14 bases between. CDR3 DNA: TGCGCCAGCAGCTTCCGATCTAGGGGCGATGAGCAGTTCTTC. Translation: CASSFRSRGDEQFF.

V gene TRBV2 combines with J gene TRBJ2-2, with TRBD1 matching 8 bases. CDR3 length: 16 residues. The germline gives CDR1 SNHLY, CDR2 FYNNEI. V shed 7 bases, J shed 1 base, and the junction held 8 bases outside the gene matches. The CDR3 DNA sequence: TGTGCCAGCACCAGACAGGGGACCTTGAACACCGGGGAGCTGTTTTTT. Its translation is CASTRQGTLNTGELFF.

The genes are TRBV5-1 and TRBJ1-1, with D uncertain. This CDR3 is 15 amino acids long. Trimming stripped 0 bases from V and 1 base from J, with 10 bases between. Germline lookup yields CDR1 SGHRS and CDR2 YFSETQ. CDR3 amino acids: CASSLEALPNTEAFF. The CDR3 DNA follows: TGCGCCAGCAGCTTGGAGGCACTACCGAACACTGAAGCTTTCTTT.

For the CDR3, the DNA is TGTGCCAGCAGCCCGGGACACTACAATGAGCAGTTCTTC. It encodes CASSPGHYNEQFF. This sequence joins TRBV11-2 and TRBJ2-1; D is possibly TRBD1 (6 bases). CDR3 length equals 13 residues. Germline lookup yields CDR1 SGHAT and CDR2 FQNNGV. The V end lost 5 bases, the J end lost 3 bases, and 8 bases lay between the germline ends.